This T cell receptor delta chain is from a study of gamma-delta T cells after stem cell transplantation. Concerning this clone: The TCRdb protein, from a much larger clone, departs from this DNA's translation at residue 7, likely by read error; the protein shown derives from the DNA.

TCRdb fed the RT-PCR reads into CATT to redo clone calling. Altogether a few thousand delta-chain clones are present, under 3% being singletons, with the ten largest covering 20% to 25%. Germline V gives CDR1 GEAIGNYY, CDR2 EKD. Trimming shortened V by 2 bases and J by 0 bases, and 18 bases separated the two germline ends. This CDR3 spans 17 amino acids. The gene calls are TRDV2 and TRDJ1; D is perhaps TRDD3 (6 bases). The sequenced sample consisted of gamma-delta T cells. This clonotype originated in a human donor. It is not recorded whose cells these are; they may come from a transplant donor. Here the CDR3 reads CACDSLVLGTDTDKLIF. The CDR3 DNA follows: TGTGCCTGTGACAGCTTGGTCCTGGGGACCGACACCGATAAACTCATCTTT.